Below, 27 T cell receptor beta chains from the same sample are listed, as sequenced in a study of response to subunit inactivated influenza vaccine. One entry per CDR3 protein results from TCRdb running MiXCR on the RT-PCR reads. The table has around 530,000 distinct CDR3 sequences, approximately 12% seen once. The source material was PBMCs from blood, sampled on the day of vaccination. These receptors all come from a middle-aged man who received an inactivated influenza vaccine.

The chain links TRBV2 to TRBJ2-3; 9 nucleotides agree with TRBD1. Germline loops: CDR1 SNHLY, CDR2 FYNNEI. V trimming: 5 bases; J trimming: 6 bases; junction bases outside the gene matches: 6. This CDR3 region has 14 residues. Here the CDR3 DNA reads TGTGCCAGCAGTTGGACAGGGGCACGGGATACGCAGTATTTT. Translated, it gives CASSWTGARDTQYF.

The CDR3 DNA follows: TGTGCCAGCAGCGAAGGGACTAGCGGGAGCACAACAGATACGCAGTATTTT. Protein: CASSEGTSGSTTDTQYF. V is TRBV13 and J is TRBJ2-3, with 14 positions matching TRBD2. The CDR3 consists of 17 residues. Germline loops: CDR1 PRHDT, CDR2 FYEKMQ (reference sequence). The V gene end was trimmed by 5 bases and the J gene end by 3 bases; junction bases not matched to a gene: 7.

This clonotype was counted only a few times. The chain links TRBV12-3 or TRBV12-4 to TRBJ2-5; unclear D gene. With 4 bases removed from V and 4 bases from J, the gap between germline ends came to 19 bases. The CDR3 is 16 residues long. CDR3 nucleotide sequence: TGTGCCAGCAGTTCTCGTAGGAACGTCCTGGGAGAGACCCAGTACTTC. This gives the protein CASSSRRNVLGETQYF.

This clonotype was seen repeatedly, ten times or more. The CDR3: CASSLVAGGTYEQYF. CDR3 sequence (DNA): TGTGCCAGCAGCTTAGTTGCAGGGGGCACTTACGAGCAGTACTTC. The gene calls are TRBV7-6 and TRBJ2-7; 8 bases agree with TRBD1. The CDR3 runs to 15 residues. The V gene end was trimmed by 1 base and the J gene end by 4 bases; junction bases not matched to a gene: 6. Germline lookup yields CDR1 SGHVS and CDR2 FNYEAQ. Supplemented by reference TRBV7-6 and TRBJ2-7, the full variable domain reads GAGVSQSPRYKVTKRGQDVALRCDPISGHVSLYWYRQALGQGPEFLTYFNYEAQQDKSGLPNDRFSAERPEGSISTLTIQRTEQRDSAMYRCASSLVAGGTYEQYFGPGTRLTVT.

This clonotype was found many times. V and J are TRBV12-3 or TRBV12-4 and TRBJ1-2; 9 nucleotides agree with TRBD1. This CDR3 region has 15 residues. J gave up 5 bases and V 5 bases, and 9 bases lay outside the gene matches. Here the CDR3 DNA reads TGTGCCAGCAGTCCCAGGGGACAGGGAGAGTATGGCTACACCTTC. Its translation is CASSPRGQGEYGYTF.

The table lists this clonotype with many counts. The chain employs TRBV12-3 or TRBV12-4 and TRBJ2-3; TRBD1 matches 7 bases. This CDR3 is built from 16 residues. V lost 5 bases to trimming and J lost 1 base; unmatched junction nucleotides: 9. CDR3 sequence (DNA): TGTGCCAGCAGTAACCTTCCCGGGACAGGCACAGATACGCAGTATTTT. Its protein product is CASSNLPGTGTDTQYF.

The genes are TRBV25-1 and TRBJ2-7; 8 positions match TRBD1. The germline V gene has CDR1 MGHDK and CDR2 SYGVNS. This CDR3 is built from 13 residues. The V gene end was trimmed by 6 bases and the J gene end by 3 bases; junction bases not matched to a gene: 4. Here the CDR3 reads CASRLTGGYEQYF. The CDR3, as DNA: TGTGCCAGCAGACTCACAGGGGGCTACGAGCAGTACTTC.

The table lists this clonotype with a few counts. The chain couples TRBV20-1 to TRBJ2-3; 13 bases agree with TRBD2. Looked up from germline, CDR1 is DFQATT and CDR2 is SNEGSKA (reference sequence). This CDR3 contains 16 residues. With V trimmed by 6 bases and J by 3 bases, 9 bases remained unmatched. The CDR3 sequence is CSANPSGLAGTDTQYF. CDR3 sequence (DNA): TGCAGTGCCAATCCTTCGGGACTAGCGGGGACAGATACGCAGTATTTT.

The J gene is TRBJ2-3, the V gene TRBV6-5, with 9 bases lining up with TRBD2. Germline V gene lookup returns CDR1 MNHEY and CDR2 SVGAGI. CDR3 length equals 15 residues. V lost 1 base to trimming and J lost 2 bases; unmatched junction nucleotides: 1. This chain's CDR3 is CASSYLGLATDTQYF. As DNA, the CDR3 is TGTGCCAGCAGTTACTTGGGACTAGCCACAGATACGCAGTATTTT.

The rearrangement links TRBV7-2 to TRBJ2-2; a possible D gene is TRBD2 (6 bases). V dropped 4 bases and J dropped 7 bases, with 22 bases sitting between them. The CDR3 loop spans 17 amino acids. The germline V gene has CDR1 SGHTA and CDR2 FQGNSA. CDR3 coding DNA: TGTGCCAGCAGCTCCCCCCTCCCAGCGGGCCGTGGCGGGGAGCTGTTTTTT. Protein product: CASSSPLPAGRGGELFF.

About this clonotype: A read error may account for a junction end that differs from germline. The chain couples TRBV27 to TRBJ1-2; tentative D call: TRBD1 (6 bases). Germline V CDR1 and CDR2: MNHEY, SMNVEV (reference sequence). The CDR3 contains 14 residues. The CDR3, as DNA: TGTGCCAGCAGCATCGAAGGGGGTAACTATGGCCACACCTTC. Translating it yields CASSIEGGNYGHTF.

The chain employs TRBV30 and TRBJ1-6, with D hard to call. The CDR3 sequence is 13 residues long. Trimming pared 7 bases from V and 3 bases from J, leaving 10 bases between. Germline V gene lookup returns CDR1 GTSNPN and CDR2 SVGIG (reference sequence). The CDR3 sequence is CAFNRDYNSPLHF. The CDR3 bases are TGTGCCTTTAACCGGGACTATAATTCACCCCTCCACTTT.

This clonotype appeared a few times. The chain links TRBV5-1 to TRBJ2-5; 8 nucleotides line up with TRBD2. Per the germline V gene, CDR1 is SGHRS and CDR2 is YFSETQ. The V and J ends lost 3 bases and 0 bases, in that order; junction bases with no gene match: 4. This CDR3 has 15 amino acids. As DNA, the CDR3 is TGCGCCAGCAGCTCGGGCGGGGGGTACCAAGAGACCCAGTACTTC. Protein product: CASSSGGGYQETQYF.

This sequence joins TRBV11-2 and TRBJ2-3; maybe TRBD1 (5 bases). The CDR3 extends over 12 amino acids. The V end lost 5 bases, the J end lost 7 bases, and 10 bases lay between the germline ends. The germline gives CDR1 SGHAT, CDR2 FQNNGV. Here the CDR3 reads CASSPTAHTQYF. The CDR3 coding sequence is TGTGCCAGCAGCCCGACAGCCCATACGCAGTATTTT.

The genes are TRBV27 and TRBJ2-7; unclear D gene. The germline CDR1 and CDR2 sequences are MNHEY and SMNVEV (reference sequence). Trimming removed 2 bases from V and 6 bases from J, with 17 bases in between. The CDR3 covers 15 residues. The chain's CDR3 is CASSLTWKIAGEQYF. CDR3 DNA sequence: TGTGCCAGCAGTTTAACTTGGAAGATAGCTGGCGAGCAGTACTTC.

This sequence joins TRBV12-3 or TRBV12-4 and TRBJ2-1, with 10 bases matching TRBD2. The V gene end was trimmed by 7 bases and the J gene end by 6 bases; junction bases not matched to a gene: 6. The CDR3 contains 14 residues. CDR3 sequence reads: CASNPGLASNEQFF. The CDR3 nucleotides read TGTGCCAGCAATCCGGGACTAGCGAGCAATGAGCAGTTCTTC.

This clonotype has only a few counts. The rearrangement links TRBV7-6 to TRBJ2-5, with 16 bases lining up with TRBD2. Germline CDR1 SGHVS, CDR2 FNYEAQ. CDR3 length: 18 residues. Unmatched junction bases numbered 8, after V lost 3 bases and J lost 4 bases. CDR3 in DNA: TGTGCCAGCAGCTTGGGACTAGCGGGGGGGCTTACGCGAGAGACCCAGTACTTC. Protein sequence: CASSLGLAGGLTRETQYF. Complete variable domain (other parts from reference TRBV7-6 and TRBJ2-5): GAGVSQSPRYKVTKRGQDVALRCDPISGHVSLYWYRQALGQGPEFLTYFNYEAQQDKSGLPNDRFSAERPEGSISTLTIQRTEQRDSAMYRCASSLGLAGGLTRETQYFGPGTRLLVL.

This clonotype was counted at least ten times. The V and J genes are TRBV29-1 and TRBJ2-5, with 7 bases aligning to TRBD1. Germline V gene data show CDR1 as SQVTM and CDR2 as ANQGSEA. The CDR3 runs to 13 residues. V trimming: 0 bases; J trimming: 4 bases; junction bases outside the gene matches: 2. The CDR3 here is CSVEDNRGETQYF. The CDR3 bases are TGCAGCGTTGAAGATAACAGGGGAGAGACCCAGTACTTC.

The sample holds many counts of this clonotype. The CDR3 DNA reads as TGTGCCACCAGTCCGGCGGACAGGGGGCACTACAATGAGCAGTTCTTC. This encodes CATSPADRGHYNEQFF. The V call is TRBV24-1, the J call TRBJ2-1; 11 bases agree with TRBD1. Per germline, CDR1 KGHDR and CDR2 SFDVKD. This CDR3 has 16 residues. The V and J ends lost 6 bases and 3 bases, in that order; junction bases with no gene match: 6.

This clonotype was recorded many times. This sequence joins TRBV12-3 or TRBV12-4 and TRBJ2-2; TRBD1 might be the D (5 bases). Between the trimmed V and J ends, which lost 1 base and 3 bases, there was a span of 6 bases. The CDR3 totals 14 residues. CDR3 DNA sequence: TGTGCCAGCAGTTTAGTACAGGACACCGGGGAGCTGTTTTTT. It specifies CASSLVQDTGELFF.

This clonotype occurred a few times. The CDR3 sequence: CAWSPRLAGASTDTQYF. For the CDR3, the DNA is TGTGCCTGGAGTCCTCGCCTAGCGGGGGCCAGCACAGATACGCAGTATTTT. The chain joins TRBV30 to TRBJ2-3, with 10 bases that match TRBD2. Germline assignment: CDR1 GTSNPN and CDR2 SVGIG (reference sequence). V shed 2 bases and J 0 bases; nucleotides not matched to a gene: 8. This CDR3 comprises 17 residues.

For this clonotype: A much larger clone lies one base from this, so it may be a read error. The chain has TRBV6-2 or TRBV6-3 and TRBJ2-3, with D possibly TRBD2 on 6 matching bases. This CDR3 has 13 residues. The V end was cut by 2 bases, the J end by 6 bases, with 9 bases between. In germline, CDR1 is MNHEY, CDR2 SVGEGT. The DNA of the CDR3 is TGTGCCAGCAGTTACACGGGAGTGGATACGCAGTATTTT. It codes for CASSYTGVDTQYF.

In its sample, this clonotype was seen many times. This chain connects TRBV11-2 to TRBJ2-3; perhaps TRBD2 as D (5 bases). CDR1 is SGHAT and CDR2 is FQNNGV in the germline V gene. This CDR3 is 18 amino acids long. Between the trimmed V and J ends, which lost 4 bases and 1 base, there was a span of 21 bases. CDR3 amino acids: CASSSAYWERIRTDTQYF. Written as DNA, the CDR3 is TGTGCCAGCAGCTCCGCTTATTGGGAGCGGATACGCACAGATACGCAGTATTTT.

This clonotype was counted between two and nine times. The DNA for the CDR3 is TGTGCCAGCAGACCCTTAGGACTAGCGGGAGTCGTGGATACGCAGTATTTT. Its protein is CASRPLGLAGVVDTQYF. The rearrangement links TRBV28 to TRBJ2-3; TRBD2 matches at 13 bases. The J segment lost 6 bases and the V segment lost 6 bases, leaving 12 bases of the junction unmatched. CDR1 is MDHEN and CDR2 is SYDVKM in the germline V gene. The CDR3 has 17 amino acids.

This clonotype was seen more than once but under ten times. The CDR3 sequence is CSARGGGATTYEQYF. CDR3 coding DNA: TGCAGTGCTAGAGGAGGGGGGGCCACAACCTACGAGCAGTACTTC. The rearrangement links TRBV20-1 to TRBJ2-7; D is perhaps TRBD2 (7 bases). The V end was cut by 1 base, the J end by 2 bases, with 15 bases between. Germline V gene data show CDR1 as DFQATT and CDR2 as SNEGSKA (reference sequence). This CDR3 spans 15 amino acids.

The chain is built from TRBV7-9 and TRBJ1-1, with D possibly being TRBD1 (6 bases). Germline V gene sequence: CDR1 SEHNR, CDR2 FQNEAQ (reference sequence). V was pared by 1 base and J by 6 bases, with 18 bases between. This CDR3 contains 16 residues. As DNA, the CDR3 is TGTGCCAGCAGCTTAGTAGTAGGGACACTCAGCCCTGAAGCTTTCTTT. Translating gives CASSLVVGTLSPEAFF.

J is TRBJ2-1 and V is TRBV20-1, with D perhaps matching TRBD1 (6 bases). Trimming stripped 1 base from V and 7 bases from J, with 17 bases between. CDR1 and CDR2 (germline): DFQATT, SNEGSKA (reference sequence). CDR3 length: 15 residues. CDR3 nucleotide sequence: TGCAGTGCTAGAGGTCTACAGGGATCGGGGAATGAGCAGTTCTTC. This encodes CSARGLQGSGNEQFF.